This TCR beta chain is drawn from a study of blood T cell repertoires in COVID-19. Looking at the study overall: COVID-19 samples from acute and convalescent phases originated in the United States, Italy and Spain. The analysed material was cDNA or gDNA that came from T cells, B-cell-depleted T cells, or PBMCs.

TCRdb's table, derived via immunoSEQ multiplex PCR, lists solely in-frame clones and lacks some. The data show some 180,000 clones, about 90% seen once. From germline, CDR1 is SEHNR and CDR2 FQNEAQ (reference sequence). V shed 5 bases, J shed 5 bases, and the junction held 2 bases outside the gene matches. This CDR3 is built from 13 residues. The chain uses TRBV7-9 and TRBJ1-2; 10 nucleotides line up with TRBD1. The sequence derives from a man between 60 and 75 years old with active or convalescent COVID-19. Sequencing input: peripheral blood. CDR3 bases: TGTGCCAGCAGCCGACAGGGGGCTTATGGCTACACCTTC. Translation gives CASSRQGAYGYTF.